This T cell receptor beta chain was identified in a study of breast tumors, draining lymph nodes, adjacent tissues. Per the germline V gene, CDR1 is MNHEY and CDR2 is SMNVEV (reference sequence). Trimming cost V 6 bases and J 1 base, with 13 bases left between them. The CDR3 loop spans 15 amino acids. Notes on this clonotype: Its antigen is unidentified.

Each CDR3 protein is one row after TCRdb ran MiXCR on the multiplex PCR reads. The table records about 100,000 distinct CDR3 sequences, less than 25% of them present only once. Findings and limits, study-wide: Tumor repertoires ranked between lymph nodes and nontumor tissue in diversity, with V and J gene preferences. That most tumor T cells come from lymph nodes remained unproven. Luminal-like breast cancer showed significantly greater tumor-nontumor repertoire similarity than basal-like breast cancer did. Most tumor T cells seemingly derive from lymph node, then expand in tumor.

Breast cancer patients provided tissue from their axillary draining lymph nodes. The sequence was collected from a female donor with breast cancer. Some clones in this sample may be carry-over from other donors' samples. This sequence joins TRBV27 and TRBJ2-1; a weak D match, TRBD2 (6 bases). The sequenced sample consisted of axillary lymph node tissue. The CDR3 protein is CASRALEGSYNEQFF. In DNA, the CDR3 is TGTGCCAGCAGGGCCCTGGAGGGTTCCTACAATGAGCAGTTCTTC.